This T cell receptor beta chain was obtained from a study of blood T cell repertoires in COVID-19. The table lists this clone with a few counts. Using immunoSEQ multiplex PCR, the repertoire was profiled, and TCRdb retains in-frame clones only, with some absent. Here the sample spans some 270,000 clones, under 90% being singletons. Germline V lookup: CDR1 LGHNA, CDR2 YNFKEQ. V was pared by 2 bases and J by 5 bases, with 8 bases of the junction left unmatched. This CDR3 region has 16 residues. Cohort 3 donors counted as recovered after two negative PCRs, clearance, or resolved symptoms. The chain employs TRBV4-2 and TRBJ2-2; 7 bases map to TRBD1. The sample consisted of PBMCs or T cells enriched from blood (not recorded which). The receptor comes from a woman between 40 and 55 years old who had recovered from COVID-19. The DNA for the CDR3 is TGTGCCAGCAGCCAAAATAGACAGGGCGAGACCGGGGAGCTGTTTTTT. Amino acid sequence: CASSQNRQGETGELFF.